These 8 T cell receptor beta chains were sequenced from one sample in a study of T cell responses to AZD1222 COVID-19 vaccine. Repertoires were generated with immunoSEQ multiplex PCR, while TCRdb's copy carries only in-frame clones and drops some. The sample records 140,000 to 150,000 clones, around 90% being singletons. The sequencing used peripheral blood, collected on day 0 of AZD1222 vaccination. These receptors originate from an adult in good health.

This chain joins TRBV11-2 and TRBJ1-2; possibly TRBD1 for D (5 bases). The V gene lost 2 bases and the J gene lost 6 bases, with 19 bases spanning the gap. Germline CDR1 is SGHAT and CDR2 is FQNNGV. CDR3 length equals 16 residues. CDR3 DNA: TGTGCCAGCAGCTTAAGCCCCCTCGACAGCGGTCATGGCTACACCTTC. Its translation: CASSLSPLDSGHGYTF.

This rearrangement joins TRBV11-1 to TRBJ2-1; maybe TRBD2 (6 bases). Trimming stripped 5 bases from V and 0 bases from J, with 11 bases between. The length of the CDR3 is 15 residues. Germline-derived CDR1 and CDR2 are SGHAT and FQDESV (reference sequence). This chain's CDR3 is CASSLRTNSYNEQFF. The DNA of the CDR3 is TGTGCCAGCAGCCTAAGGACTAACTCCTACAATGAGCAGTTCTTC. Together with reference TRBV11-1 and TRBJ2-1, the CDR3 gives the full variable domain: EAEVAQSPRYKITEKSQAVAFWCDPISGHATLYWYRQILGQGPELLVQFQDESVVDDSQLPKDRFSAERLKGVDSTLKIQPAELGDSAMYLCASSLRTNSYNEQFFGPGTRLTVL.

This chain links TRBV11-2 with TRBJ1-1; the D is unclear. V was cut by 2 bases and J by 2 bases, with 3 bases left in between. Germline V gives CDR1 SGHAT, CDR2 FQNNGV. CDR3 size: 12 residues. The CDR3 is CASSLTNTEAFF. As DNA, the CDR3 is TGTGCCAGCAGCTTAACAAACACTGAAGCTTTCTTT. Using reference TRBV11-2 and TRBJ1-1 for the parts outside the CDR3, the full variable domain is EAGVAQSPRYKIIEKRQSVAFWCNPISGHATLYWYQQILGQGPKLLIQFQNNGVVDDSQLPKDRFSAERLKGVDSTLKIQPAKLEDSAVYLCASSLTNTEAFFGQGTRLTVV.

This sequence joins TRBV29-1 and TRBJ2-2; no clear D. The CDR3 is 11 amino acids. Deletions cut 1 base from V and 7 bases from J, with 4 bases between. CDR1 SQVTM and CDR2 ANQGSEA come from the germline V gene. DNA for the CDR3: TGCAGCGTTGAAGTGAACGGGGAGCTGTTTTTT. It is translated as CSVEVNGELFF.

This chain connects TRBV28 to TRBJ1-4; unclear D gene. The CDR3 totals 15 residues. V was pared by 2 bases and J by 5 bases, with 12 bases between. CDR1 is MDHEN and CDR2 is SYDVKM in the germline V gene. CDR3 loop: CASSLGGALNEKLFF. The CDR3 DNA reads TGTGCCAGCAGTTTAGGCGGCGCCCTGAATGAAAAACTGTTTTTT.

This chain uses TRBV7-2 with TRBJ2-7; D possibly uses TRBD1 or TRBD2 (5 bases each). The CDR3 sequence is 13 residues long. The V end was cut by 4 bases, the J end by 7 bases, with 14 bases between. The germline gives CDR1 SGHTA, CDR2 FQGNSA. The CDR3 spells CASSSQGTREQYF. CDR3 DNA: TGTGCCAGCAGCTCTCAAGGGACGAGAGAGCAGTACTTC.

CDR3: CASRRLATQYF. The DNA of the CDR3 is TGTGCCAGCCGCCGACTAGCTACGCAGTATTTT. The chain carries TRBV9 and TRBJ2-3; TRBD2 matches at 7 bases. This CDR3 has 11 residues. Looked up from germline, CDR1 is SGDLS and CDR2 is YYNGEE. The ends lost 7 bases at V and 8 bases at J; junction bases unmatched: 4.

This chain joins TRBV19 and TRBJ1-1; D is undetermined. Germline values: CDR1 LNHDA, CDR2 SQIVND (reference sequence). The CDR3 is 16 residues long. The V gene lost 6 bases and the J gene lost 4 bases, with 21 bases spanning the gap. CDR3 nucleotide sequence: TGTGCCAGTAGCCCTTCCCGGGTGGGCCGGGGCACTGAAGCTTTCTTT. It is translated as CASSPSRVGRGTEAFF.